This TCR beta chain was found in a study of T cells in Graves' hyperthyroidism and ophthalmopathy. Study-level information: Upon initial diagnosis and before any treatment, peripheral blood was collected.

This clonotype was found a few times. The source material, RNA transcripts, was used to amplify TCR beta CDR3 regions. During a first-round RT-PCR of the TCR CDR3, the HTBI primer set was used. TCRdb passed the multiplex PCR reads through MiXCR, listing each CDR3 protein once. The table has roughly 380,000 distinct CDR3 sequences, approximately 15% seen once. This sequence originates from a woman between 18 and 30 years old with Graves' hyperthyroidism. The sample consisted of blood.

The CDR3 sequence is CASSTGQANEKLFF. Here the CDR3 DNA reads TGTGCCAGTAGCACAGGGCAAGCTAATGAAAAACTGTTTTTT. The rearrangement uses TRBV28 and TRBJ1-4; D may be TRBD1 (6 bases). Trimming removed 9 bases at V and 3 bases at J, with 14 bases between. Germline-derived CDR1 and CDR2 are MDHEN and SYDVKM. CDR3 length equals 14 residues. Looking up the rest from reference TRBV28 and TRBJ1-4 gives the full variable domain: DVKVTQSSRYLVKRTGEKVFLECVQDMDHENMFWYRQDPGLGLRLIYFSYDVKMKEKGDIPEGYSVSREKKERFSLILESASTNQTSMYLCASSTGQANEKLFFGSGTQLSVL.